The 8 T cell receptor beta chains listed next were all sequenced from one sample in a study of CD8+CD57+ T cells in acquired aplastic anemia (dated by TCRdb to the late 2010s). TCRdb records Illumina HiSeq 2000 as the sequencer. Genomic DNA was used as template for profiling of TCR beta VDJ combinations and CDR3 sequences. TCRdb reprocessing: public reads trimmed at Q25 with fastp, clones called with MiXCR, in-frame beta chains kept. Here each entry gathers all rows of one CDR3 protein and keeps the most common genes and DNA. This sample comprises about 98,000 distinct CDR3 sequences, less than 75% of them detected only once. Approximately 60% of the sample goes to the ten largest clones. The patients picked for sequencing were ones in whom flow cytometry had shown an expansion of CD8+CD57+ cells. The sample consisted of sorted CD4+, CD8+, or CD8+CD57+ T cells (not recorded which) from PBMCs. These receptors came from a human donor with aplastic anemia.

This clonotype was observed once. The chain recombines TRBV30 with TRBJ2-7; D not certain. The CDR3 runs 11 residues. CDR1 GTSNPN and CDR2 SVGIG come from the germline V gene (reference sequence). V dropped 4 bases and J dropped 5 bases, with 9 bases sitting between them. This CDR3 reads CAWTVLNEQYF. In DNA, the CDR3 is TGTGCCTGGACAGTGCTGAACGAGCAGTACTTC.

This clonotype was observed a few times. The chain employs TRBV2 and TRBJ2-2; 7 bases align to TRBD1. CDR1 SNHLY and CDR2 FYNNEI come from the germline V gene. V shed 5 bases, J shed 0 bases, and the junction held 3 bases outside the gene matches. The CDR3 runs 15 residues. CDR3 coding DNA: TGTGCCAGCAGTAGGGACAGAGCGAACACCGGGGAGCTGTTTTTT. Protein: CASSRDRANTGELFF. Combining the CDR3 with reference TRBV2 and TRBJ2-2 gives the whole variable domain EPEVTQTPSHQVTQMGQEVILRCVPISNHLYFYWYRQILGQKVEFLVSFYNNEISEKSEIFDDQFSVERPDGSNFTLKIRSTKLEDSAMYFCASSRDRANTGELFFGEGSRLTVL.

This chain joins TRBV29-1 and TRBJ1-1, with 8 bases matching TRBD1. Germline CDR1 SQVTM, CDR2 ANQGSEA. The J segment lost 10 bases and the V segment lost 3 bases, leaving 16 bases of the junction unmatched. The CDR3 has 15 residues. CDR3 residues: CSVDSWGTGTYGAFF. The CDR3, as DNA: TGCAGCGTTGACTCCTGGGGGACAGGAACCTATGGAGCTTTCTTT.

The chain links TRBV10-2 to TRBJ2-7; D call uncertain. From germline, CDR1 is WSHSY and CDR2 SAAADI. Trimming removed 6 bases from V and 10 bases from J, with 10 bases in between. The CDR3 totals 10 residues. The CDR3 sequence: CASSDGFQYF. CDR3 coding DNA: TGCGCCAGCAGCGACGGGTTCCAGTACTTC.

This clonotype occurred a few times. The chain is built from TRBV15 and TRBJ1-5; the D gene is possibly TRBD1 (5 bases). The germline gives CDR1 LNHNV, CDR2 YYDKDF (reference sequence). This CDR3 contains 13 residues. The V gene lost 7 bases and the J gene lost 4 bases, with 11 bases spanning the gap. The CDR3 spells CATMGEGNQPQHF. CDR3 coding DNA: TGTGCCACCATGGGGGAGGGGAATCAGCCCCAGCATTTT.

A word on this clonotype: An end of the junction differs from the germline gene, which may be a read error. This chain links TRBV14 with TRBJ2-7; 8 bases agree with TRBD1. The CDR3 runs to 19 residues. Germline V CDR1 and CDR2: SGHDN, FVKESK. The CDR3 DNA sequence: TGTGCCAGCAGCCAAGATGCGGACAGGGCCGTTGCTGCCTCCTACGAGCAGCACTTC. This gives the protein CASSQDADRAVAASYEQHF.

The chain is built from TRBV5-1 and TRBJ1-2, with TRBD1 matching over 8 bases. Germline CDR1 and CDR2: SGHRS and YFSETQ. This CDR3 is 17 amino acids long. The ends lost 4 bases at V and 3 bases at J; junction bases unmatched: 14. CDR3 protein: CASSPAMTGEFDYGYTF. The CDR3 nucleotides read TGCGCCAGCAGCCCAGCGATGACAGGGGAATTCGACTATGGCTACACCTTC.

The sample holds many counts of this clonotype. V is TRBV7-9 and J is TRBJ2-1; D is unclear. CDR3 length: 13 residues. Trimming took 0 bases from V and 12 from J, leaving 12 bases between them. CDR1 is SEHNR, CDR2 FQNEAQ, per germline (reference sequence). The CDR3 spells CASSLAGDLGQFF. The DNA for the CDR3 is TGTGCCAGCAGCTTAGCCGGAGACCTGGGGCAGTTCTTC.